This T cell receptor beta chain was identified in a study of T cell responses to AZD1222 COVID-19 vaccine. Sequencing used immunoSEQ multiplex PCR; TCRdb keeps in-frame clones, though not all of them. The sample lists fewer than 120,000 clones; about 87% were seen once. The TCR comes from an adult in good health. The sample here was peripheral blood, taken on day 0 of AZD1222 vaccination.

This CDR3 is CSVEDRGDEQFF. In nucleotides, the CDR3 is TGCAGCGTTGAAGATCGGGGGGATGAGCAGTTCTTC. The chain carries TRBV29-1 and TRBJ2-1; 7 bases agree with TRBD2. Germline CDR1 reads SQVTM; CDR2 reads ANQGSEA. This CDR3 spans 12 amino acids. J gave up 8 bases and V 0 bases, and 1 base lay outside the gene matches.